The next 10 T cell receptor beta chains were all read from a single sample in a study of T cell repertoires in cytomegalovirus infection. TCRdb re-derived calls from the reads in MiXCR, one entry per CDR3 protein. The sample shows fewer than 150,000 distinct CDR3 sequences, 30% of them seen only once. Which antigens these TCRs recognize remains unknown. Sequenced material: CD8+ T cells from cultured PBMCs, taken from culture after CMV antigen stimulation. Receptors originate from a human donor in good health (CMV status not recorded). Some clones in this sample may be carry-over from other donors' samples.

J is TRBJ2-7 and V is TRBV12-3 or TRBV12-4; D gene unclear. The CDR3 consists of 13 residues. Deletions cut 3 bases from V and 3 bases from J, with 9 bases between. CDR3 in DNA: TGTGCCAGCAGTTTCAGAGTTAGCTACGAGCAGTACTTC. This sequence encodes CASSFRVSYEQYF.

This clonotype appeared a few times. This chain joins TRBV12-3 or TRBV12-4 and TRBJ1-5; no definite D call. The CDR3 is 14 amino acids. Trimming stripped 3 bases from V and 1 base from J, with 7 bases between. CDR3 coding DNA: TGTGCCAGCAGTTTCGGTAGGAGCAATCAGCCCCAGCATTTT. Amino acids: CASSFGRSNQPQHF.

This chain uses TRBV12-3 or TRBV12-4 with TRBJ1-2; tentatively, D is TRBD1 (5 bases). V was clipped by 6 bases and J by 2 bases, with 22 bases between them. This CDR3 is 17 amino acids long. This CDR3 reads CASRPMLAGLENYGYTF. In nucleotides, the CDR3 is TGTGCCAGCAGACCAATGCTCGCGGGGCTGGAGAACTATGGCTACACCTTC.

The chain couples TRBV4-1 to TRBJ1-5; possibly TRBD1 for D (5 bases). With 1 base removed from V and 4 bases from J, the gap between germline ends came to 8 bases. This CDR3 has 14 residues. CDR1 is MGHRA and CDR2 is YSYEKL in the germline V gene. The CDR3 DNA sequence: TGCGCCAGCAGCCAAGTAGCAGGGAATCAGCCCCAGCATTTT. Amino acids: CASSQVAGNQPQHF.

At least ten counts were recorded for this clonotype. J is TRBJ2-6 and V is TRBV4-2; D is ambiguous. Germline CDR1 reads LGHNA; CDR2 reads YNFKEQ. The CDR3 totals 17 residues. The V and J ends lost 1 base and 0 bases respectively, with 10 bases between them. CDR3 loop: CASSQGSENSGANVLTF. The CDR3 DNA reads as TGTGCCAGCAGCCAAGGGTCTGAAAACTCTGGGGCCAACGTCCTGACTTTC.

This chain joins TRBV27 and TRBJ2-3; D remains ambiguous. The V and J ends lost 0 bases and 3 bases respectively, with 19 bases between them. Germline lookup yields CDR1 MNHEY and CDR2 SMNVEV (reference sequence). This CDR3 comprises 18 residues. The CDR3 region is CASSLSLVPTPQTDTQYF. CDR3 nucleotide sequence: TGTGCCAGCAGTTTATCTCTGGTTCCAACCCCACAAACAGATACGCAGTATTTT.

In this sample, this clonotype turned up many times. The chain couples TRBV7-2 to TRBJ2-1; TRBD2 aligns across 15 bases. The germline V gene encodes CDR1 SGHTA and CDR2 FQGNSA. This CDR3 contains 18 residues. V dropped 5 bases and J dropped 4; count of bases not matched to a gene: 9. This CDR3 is CASSVEGLAGGLYNEQFF. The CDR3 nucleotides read TGTGCCAGCAGCGTAGAAGGACTAGCGGGGGGGCTTTACAATGAGCAGTTCTTC.

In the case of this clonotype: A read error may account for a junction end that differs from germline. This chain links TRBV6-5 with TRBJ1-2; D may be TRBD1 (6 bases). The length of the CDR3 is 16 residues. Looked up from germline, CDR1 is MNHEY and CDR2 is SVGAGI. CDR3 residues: CACRIGGGRGNYGYTF. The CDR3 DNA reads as TGTGCCTGCAGGATCGGCGGTGGGAGGGGGAACTATGGCTACACCTTC.

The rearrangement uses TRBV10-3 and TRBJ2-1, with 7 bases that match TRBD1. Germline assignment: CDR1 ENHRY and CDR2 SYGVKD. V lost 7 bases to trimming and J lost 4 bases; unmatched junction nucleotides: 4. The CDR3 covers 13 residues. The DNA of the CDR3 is TGTGCCATCAACCGGGACAGTTACAATGAGCAGTTCTTC. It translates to CAINRDSYNEQFF.

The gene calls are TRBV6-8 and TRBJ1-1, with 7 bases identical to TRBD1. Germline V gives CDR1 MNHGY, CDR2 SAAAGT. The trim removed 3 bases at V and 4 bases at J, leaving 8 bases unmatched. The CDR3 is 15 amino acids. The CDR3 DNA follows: TGTGCCAGCAGTTATTCCCGGGCAGGGGGCACTGAAGCTTTCTTT. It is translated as CASSYSRAGGTEAFF.